Included here is one T cell receptor (beta chain) sequence, with context. Its recognized antigen is unknown. Per-nucleotide qualities are absent, and no much larger clonotype sits a single base away. This specimen belongs to a study of blood T cell repertoires in COVID-19 (TCRdb year 2020). At the level of the whole study: Samples covering the acute and convalescent phases of COVID-19 were provided by collaborators in the United States, Italy and Spain. The material from the prospective study consisted of cDNA or gDNA derived from T cells, B-cell-depleted T cells, or PBMCs. Subjects who had been exposed to COVID-19, were actively infected with it, or had recovered from it provided the deeply sampled blood TCRbeta repertoires that made up the dataset. The repertoires were released in a freely available public database intended as a resource for research on the immune response to SARS-CoV-2. Samples were obtained from the ongoing ImmuneRACE study (first 160 participants) and from some 1,200 subjects provided by 6 global collaborators. The sample metadata nearly always contained a de-identified subject ID, COVID-19 status, age in years and sex. Where available, HLA class I and class II types were taken from metadata supplied by the sample provider and were not determined by assay-based typing.

What the work shows at the level of the full study, not this receptor alone: The amount of clinical and demographic metadata varied by source and participant and was provided uncurated.

Each collaborating institution followed its own protocols to collect whole blood in K2EDTA tubes. Collaborator samples were shipped for TCRbeta analysis as frozen whole blood, isolated PBMCs, or DNA extracted from either sample type. The immunoSEQ Assay, a bias-controlled multiplex PCR, was used to amplify TCRbeta CDR3 regions from genomic DNA. Turning to the authors' computational methods: Within the assay, amplification of reference gene primers was used to estimate how many nucleated cells each sample contained. Sequence reads were collapsed and filtered to measure the absolute abundance of every unique TCRbeta CDR3 rearrangement. For each sample, productive Simpson clonality was calculated by taking the square root of Simpson's diversity index across productive rearrangements. The clones in this table, taken by TCRdb from immuneACCESS, are in-frame only. Not every clone is retained; where verified, under half of the shortfall comes from an unresolved V gene, and the cause of the rest is unknown. That table furnishes V, J and clone size, whereas the DNA furnished D and trimming. The sample profile shows 140,000 to 150,000 clones; 60% to 85% of them were found once. The leading ten clones occupy approximately 15% of the sample.

Trimmed from V: 3 bases; trimmed from J: 6 bases; junction bases lacking a gene match: 16. The CDR3 holds 17 amino acids from the cysteine to the phenylalanine. CDR3 DNA only is kept here, 51 bases in frame from base 1. The germline V gene sets CDR1 to SGHRS and CDR2 to YFSETQ. Sequencing used peripheral blood. This clonotype was obtained from a man in his fifties with acute or convalescent COVID-19. Recombination linked TRBV5-1 to TRBJ1-2, with 8 middle bases fitting TRBD1. The bases read TGCGCCAGCAGCTCGCTAAAGACAGGGGATTATAGTGATGGCTACACCTTC. This encodes CASSSLKTGDYSDGYTF.